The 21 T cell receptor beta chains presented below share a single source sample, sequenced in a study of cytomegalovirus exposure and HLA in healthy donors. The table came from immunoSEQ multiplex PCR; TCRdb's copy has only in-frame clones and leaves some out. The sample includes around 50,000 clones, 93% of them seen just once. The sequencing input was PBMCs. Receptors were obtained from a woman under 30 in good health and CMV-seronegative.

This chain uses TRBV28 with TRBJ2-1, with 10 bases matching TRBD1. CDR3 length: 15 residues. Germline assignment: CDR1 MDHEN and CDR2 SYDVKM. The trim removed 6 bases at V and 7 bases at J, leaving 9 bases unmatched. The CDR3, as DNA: TGTGCCAGCAGCTTCAGGACAGGGGGATCGAATGAGCAGTTCTTC. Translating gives CASSFRTGGSNEQFF.

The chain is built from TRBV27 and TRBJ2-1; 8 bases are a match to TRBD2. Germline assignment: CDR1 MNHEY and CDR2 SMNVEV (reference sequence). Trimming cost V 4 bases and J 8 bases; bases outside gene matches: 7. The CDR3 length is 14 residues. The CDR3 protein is CASSSTSGRDEQFF. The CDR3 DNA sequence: TGTGCCAGCAGTTCAACTAGCGGTAGGGATGAGCAGTTCTTC.

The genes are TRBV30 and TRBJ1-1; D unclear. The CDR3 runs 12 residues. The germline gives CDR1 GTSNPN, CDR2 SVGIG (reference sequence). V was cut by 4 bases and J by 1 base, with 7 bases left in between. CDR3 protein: CAWNRGNTEAFF. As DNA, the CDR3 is TGTGCCTGGAACCGGGGGAACACTGAAGCTTTCTTT.

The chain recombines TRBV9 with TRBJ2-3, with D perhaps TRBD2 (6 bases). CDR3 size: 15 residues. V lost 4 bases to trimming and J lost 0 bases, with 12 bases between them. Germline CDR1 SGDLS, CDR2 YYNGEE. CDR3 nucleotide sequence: TGTGCCAGCAGCCTCACCGGACTAAGCACAGATACGCAGTATTTT. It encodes CASSLTGLSTDTQYF.

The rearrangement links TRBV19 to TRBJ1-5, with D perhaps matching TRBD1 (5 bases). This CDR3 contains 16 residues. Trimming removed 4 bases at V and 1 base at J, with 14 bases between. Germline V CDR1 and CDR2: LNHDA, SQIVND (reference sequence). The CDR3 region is CASSTLGLPSNQPQHF. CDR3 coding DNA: TGTGCCAGTAGTACGTTGGGACTCCCAAGCAATCAGCCCCAGCATTTT.

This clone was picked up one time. CDR3 loop: CSVEDYERLRGDTQYF. The CDR3 DNA reads TGCAGCGTTGAAGATTATGAACGCCTCAGGGGAGATACGCAGTATTTT. The chain uses TRBV29-1 and TRBJ2-3; TRBD1 might be the D (6 bases). The CDR3 spans 16 residues. Trimming left V 0 bases short and J 5 bases short, with 18 bases between. Germline V gives CDR1 SQVTM, CDR2 ANQGSEA.

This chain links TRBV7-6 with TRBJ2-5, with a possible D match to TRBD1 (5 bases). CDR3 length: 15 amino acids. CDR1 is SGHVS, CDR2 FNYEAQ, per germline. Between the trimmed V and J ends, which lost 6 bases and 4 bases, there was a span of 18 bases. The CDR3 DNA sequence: TGTGCCAGCAGGGAAAAAAGGGGTCGGCGAGAGACCCAGTACTTC. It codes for CASREKRGRRETQYF. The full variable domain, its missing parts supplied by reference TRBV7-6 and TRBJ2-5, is GAGVSQSPRYKVTKRGQDVALRCDPISGHVSLYWYRQALGQGPEFLTYFNYEAQQDKSGLPNDRFSAERPEGSISTLTIQRTEQRDSAMYRCASREKRGRRETQYFGPGTRLLVL.

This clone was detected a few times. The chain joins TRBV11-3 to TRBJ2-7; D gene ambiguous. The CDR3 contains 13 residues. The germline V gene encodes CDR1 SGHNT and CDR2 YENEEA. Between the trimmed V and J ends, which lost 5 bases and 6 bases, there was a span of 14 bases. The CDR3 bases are TGTGCCAGCAGCCCCGGGTCTGGCGGCGAGCAGTACGTC. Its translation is CASSPGSGGEQYV.

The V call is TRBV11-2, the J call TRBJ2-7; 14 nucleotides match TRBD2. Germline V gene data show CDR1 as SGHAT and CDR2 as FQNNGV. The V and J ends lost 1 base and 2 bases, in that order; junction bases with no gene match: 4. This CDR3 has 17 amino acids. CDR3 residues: CASSLGLTSGGAYEQYF. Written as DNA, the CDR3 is TGTGCCAGCAGCTTAGGGTTGACTAGCGGGGGGGCCTACGAGCAGTACTTC.

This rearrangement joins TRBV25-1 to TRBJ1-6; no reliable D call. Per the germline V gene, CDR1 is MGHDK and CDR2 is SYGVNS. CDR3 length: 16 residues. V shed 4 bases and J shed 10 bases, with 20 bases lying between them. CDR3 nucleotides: TGTGCCAGCAGTGTGATACCTCGGGATTTTAGCTCACCCCTCCACTTT. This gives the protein CASSVIPRDFSSPLHF.

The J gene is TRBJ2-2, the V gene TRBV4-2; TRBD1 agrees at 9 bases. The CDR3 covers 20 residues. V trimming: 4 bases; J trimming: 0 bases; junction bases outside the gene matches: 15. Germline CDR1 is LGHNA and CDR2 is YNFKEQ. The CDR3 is CASSPLSGTGRGANTGELFF. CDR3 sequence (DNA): TGTGCCAGCAGCCCATTATCCGGGACAGGGAGGGGTGCGAACACCGGGGAGCTGTTTTTT.

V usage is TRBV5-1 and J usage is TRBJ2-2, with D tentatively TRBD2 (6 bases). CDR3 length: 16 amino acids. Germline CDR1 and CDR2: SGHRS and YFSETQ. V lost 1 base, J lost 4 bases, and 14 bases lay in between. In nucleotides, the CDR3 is TGCGCCAGCAGCTTGTCTTCCGGGAGCGGCACCGGGGAGCTGTTTTTT. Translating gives CASSLSSGSGTGELFF.

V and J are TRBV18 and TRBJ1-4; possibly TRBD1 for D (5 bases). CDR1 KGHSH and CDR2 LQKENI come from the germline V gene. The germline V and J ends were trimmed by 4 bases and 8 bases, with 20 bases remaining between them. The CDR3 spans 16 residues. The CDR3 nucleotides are TGTGCCAGCTCACTAAACCGGGACTGGTGGATCGAAAAACTGTTTTTT. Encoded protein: CASSLNRDWWIEKLFF.

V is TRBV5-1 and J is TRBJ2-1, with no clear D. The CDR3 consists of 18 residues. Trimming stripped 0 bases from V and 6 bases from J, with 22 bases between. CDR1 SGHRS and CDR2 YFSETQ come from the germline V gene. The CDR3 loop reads CASSLVAIVNRPPNEQFF. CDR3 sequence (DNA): TGCGCCAGCAGCTTGGTTGCTATAGTCAATCGCCCCCCCAATGAGCAGTTCTTC.

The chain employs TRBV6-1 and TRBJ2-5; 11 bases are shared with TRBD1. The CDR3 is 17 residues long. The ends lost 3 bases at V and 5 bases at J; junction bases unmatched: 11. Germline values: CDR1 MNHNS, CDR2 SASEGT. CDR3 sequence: CASSERTGQGVRETQYF. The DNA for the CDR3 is TGTGCCAGCAGTGAGCGAACGGGACAGGGGGTGAGGGAGACCCAGTACTTC.

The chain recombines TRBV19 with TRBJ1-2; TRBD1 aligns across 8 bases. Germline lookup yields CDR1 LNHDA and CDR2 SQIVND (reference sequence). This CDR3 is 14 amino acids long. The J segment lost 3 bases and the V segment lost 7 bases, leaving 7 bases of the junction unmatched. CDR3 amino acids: CASNPRGRYYGYTF. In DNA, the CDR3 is TGTGCCAGTAACCCCAGGGGGCGGTACTATGGCTACACCTTC.

Written as DNA, the CDR3 is TGTGCCAGCGTCTCTGGACTAGCGGGTTTAAATGAGCAGTTCTTC. This encodes CASVSGLAGLNEQFF. The chain carries TRBV6-5 and TRBJ2-1; 11 bases agree with TRBD2. Trimming removed 8 bases from V and 7 bases from J; junction bases left unmatched: 10. CDR3 length: 15 amino acids. Per germline, CDR1 MNHEY and CDR2 SVGAGI.

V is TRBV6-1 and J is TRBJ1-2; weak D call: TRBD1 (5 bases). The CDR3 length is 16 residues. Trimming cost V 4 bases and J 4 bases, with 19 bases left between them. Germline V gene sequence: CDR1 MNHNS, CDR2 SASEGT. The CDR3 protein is CASSGERGGRLYGYTF. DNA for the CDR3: TGTGCCAGCAGTGGGGAGAGGGGAGGGCGACTCTATGGCTACACCTTC.

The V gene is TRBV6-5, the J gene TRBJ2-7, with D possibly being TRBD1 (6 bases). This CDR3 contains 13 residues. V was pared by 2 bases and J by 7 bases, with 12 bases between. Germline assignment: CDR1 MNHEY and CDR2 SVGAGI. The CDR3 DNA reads TGTGCCAGCAGTTACAGGGGGATCGGGGAGCAGTACTTC. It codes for CASSYRGIGEQYF.

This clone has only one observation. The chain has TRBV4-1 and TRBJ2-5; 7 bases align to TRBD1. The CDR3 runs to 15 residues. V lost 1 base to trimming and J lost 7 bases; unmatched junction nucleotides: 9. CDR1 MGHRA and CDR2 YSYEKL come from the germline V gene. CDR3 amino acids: CASSQVPDRWWTQYF. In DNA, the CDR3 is TGCGCCAGCAGCCAAGTTCCGGACAGGTGGTGGACCCAGTACTTC.

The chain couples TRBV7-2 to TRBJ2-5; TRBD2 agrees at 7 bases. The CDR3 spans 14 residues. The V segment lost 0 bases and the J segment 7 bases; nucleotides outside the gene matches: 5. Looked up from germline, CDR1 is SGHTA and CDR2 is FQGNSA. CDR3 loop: CASSLAGGGGTQYF. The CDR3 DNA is TGTGCCAGCAGCTTAGCTGGGGGGGGTGGGACCCAGTACTTC.